This T cell receptor beta chain was retrieved from a study of CD8 T cells in ankylosing spondylitis. Findings of the study overall: Significant enrichment of disease-linked clones was reported in matched ankylosing spondylitis synovial fluid. Seven or eight highly homologous variants formed a TCR beta motif that appeared characteristic of ankylosing spondylitis blood. Clones linked to the disease showed a CD8+ phenotype. They occurred at relatively low frequencies in peripheral blood.

A quantitative 5'-RACE method, one with molecular barcodes, was used to make TCR beta libraries. TCRdb re-called the 5' RACE reads through MiXCR, storing one row per CDR3 protein. The table has under 250,000 distinct CDR3 sequences, 20% to 30% seen once. Between the trimmed V and J ends, which lost 4 bases and 8 bases, there was a span of 21 bases. The CDR3 runs 16 residues. CDR1 MGHRA and CDR2 YSYEKL come from the germline V gene. Many counts were recorded for this clonotype. Its cognate antigen is unknown. The sequence came from a male donor with ankylosing spondylitis or in good health (not recorded which). The source material was blood, either unsorted or a sorted T cell fraction (not recorded which). This sequence joins TRBV4-1 and TRBJ2-1; TRBD2 is a possible D gene (7 bases). The DNA for the CDR3 is TGCGCCAGCAGCCCCCCCGGGACTCCGGGGGGCGATGAGCAGTTCTTC. Amino acid sequence: CASSPPGTPGGDEQFF.